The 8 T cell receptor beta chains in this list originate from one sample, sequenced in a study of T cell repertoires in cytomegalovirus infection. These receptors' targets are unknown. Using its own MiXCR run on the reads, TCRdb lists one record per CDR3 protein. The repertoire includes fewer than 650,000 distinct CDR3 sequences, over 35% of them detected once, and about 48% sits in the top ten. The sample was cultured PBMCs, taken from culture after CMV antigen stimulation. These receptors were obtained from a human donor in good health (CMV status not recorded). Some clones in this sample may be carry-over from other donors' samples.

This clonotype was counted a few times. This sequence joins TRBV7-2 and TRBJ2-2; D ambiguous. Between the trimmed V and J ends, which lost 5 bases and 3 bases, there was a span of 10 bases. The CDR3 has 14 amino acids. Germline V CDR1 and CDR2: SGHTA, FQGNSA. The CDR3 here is CASSNTLYTGELFF. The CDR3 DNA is TGTGCCAGCAGCAACACCCTATACACCGGGGAGCTGTTTTTT.

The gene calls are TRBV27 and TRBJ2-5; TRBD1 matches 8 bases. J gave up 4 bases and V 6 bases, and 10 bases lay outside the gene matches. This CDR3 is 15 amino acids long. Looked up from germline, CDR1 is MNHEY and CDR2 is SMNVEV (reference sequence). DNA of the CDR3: TGTGCCAGCAGCCCGTCGGGACAGGATCGAGAGACCCAGTACTTC. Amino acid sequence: CASSPSGQDRETQYF.

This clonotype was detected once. The CDR3 sequence is CASSIGPFGEQYF. Here the CDR3 DNA reads TGTGCCAGTAGTATCGGGCCCTTTGGGGAGCAGTACTTC. The rearrangement joins TRBV19 to TRBJ2-7; no clear D. Trimming pared 3 bases from V and 7 bases from J, leaving 13 bases between. Germline CDR1 reads LNHDA; CDR2 reads SQIVND (reference sequence). The CDR3 loop spans 13 amino acids.

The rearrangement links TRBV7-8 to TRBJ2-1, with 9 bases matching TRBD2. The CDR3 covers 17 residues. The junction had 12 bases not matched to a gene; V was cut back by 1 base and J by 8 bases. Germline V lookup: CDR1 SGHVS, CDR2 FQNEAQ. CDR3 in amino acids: CASSLGWYSGSVDEQFF. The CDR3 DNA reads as TGTGCCAGCAGCTTAGGGTGGTATAGCGGGAGTGTGGATGAGCAGTTCTTC.

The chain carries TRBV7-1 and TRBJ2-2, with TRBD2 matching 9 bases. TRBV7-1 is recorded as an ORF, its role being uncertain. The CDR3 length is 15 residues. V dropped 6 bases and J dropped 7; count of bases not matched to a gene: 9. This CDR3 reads CASRPPGTSNGELFF. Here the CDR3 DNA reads TGTGCCAGCAGACCTCCCGGGACTAGCAACGGGGAGCTGTTTTTT.

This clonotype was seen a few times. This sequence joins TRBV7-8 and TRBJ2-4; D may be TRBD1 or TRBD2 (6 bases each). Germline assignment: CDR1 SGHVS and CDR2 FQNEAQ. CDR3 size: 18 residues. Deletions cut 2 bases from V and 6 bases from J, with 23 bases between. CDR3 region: CASSLYPMGGAGLNIQYF. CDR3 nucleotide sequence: TGTGCCAGCAGCTTATACCCAATGGGGGGCGCCGGGTTAAACATTCAGTACTTC.

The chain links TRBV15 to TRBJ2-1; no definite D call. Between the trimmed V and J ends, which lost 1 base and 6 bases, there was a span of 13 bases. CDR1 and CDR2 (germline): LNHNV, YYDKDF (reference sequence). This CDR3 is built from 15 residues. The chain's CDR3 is CATSRAAAMSNEQFF. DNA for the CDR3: TGTGCCACCAGCAGAGCGGCGGCTATGTCCAATGAGCAGTTCTTC.

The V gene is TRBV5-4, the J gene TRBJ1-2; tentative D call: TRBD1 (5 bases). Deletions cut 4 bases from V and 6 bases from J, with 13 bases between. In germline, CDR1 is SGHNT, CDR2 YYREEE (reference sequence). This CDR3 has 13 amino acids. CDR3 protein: CASSITQGNGYTF. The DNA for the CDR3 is TGTGCCAGCAGCATCACCCAGGGTAATGGCTACACCTTC.